A selection of T cell receptor beta chains follows, all from one sample in a study of response to subunit inactivated influenza vaccine. From the RT-PCR reads, TCRdb called clonotypes with MiXCR, one entry per CDR3 protein. The sample has under 550,000 distinct CDR3 sequences; around 8% are singletons. Sequenced material: PBMCs from blood, taken less than 30 months after vaccination. The origin of the receptors is a man aged 45-69 years who received an inactivated influenza vaccine. Both conserved end residues are part of each CDR3. The D gene is left open where the match is weak. The size entry is marked missing in some rows and otherwise reads once, few, many or a size class.

d_gene	abundance	v_gene	j_gene	CDR3aa	CDR3nt
-	-	TRBV10-3	TRBJ1-1	CAISESFQGTRGEAFF	TGTGCCATCAGTGAGTCGTTCCAGGGAACCCGCGGTGAAGCTTTCTTT
TRBD1	-	TRBV7-9	TRBJ2-7	CASSLPGRGHEQYF	TGTGCCAGCAGCTTACCGGGCAGGGGGCATGAGCAGTACTTC
-	-	TRBV7-2	TRBJ1-6	CASSRAPESPLHF	TGTGCCAGCAGCCGAGCCCCAGAGTCACCCCTCCACTTT
TRBD1	-	TRBV7-2	TRBJ1-5	CASSLGFRGPSNQPQHF	TGTGCCAGCAGCTTAGGTTTCAGGGGGCCCAGCAATCAGCCCCAGCATTTT
-	few	TRBV12-3/TRBV12-4	TRBJ2-1	CASSLRRSASYNEQFF	TGTGCCAGCAGTCTAAGGCGTTCCGCCTCCTACAATGAGCAGTTCTTC
-	-	TRBV7-9	TRBJ2-1	CASNPRNNNEQFF	TGTGCCAGCAACCCCCGAAATAACAATGAGCAGTTCTTC
-	many	TRBV3-1	TRBJ2-5	CASSQRTAQETQYF	TGTGCCAGCAGCCAAAGGACCGCGCAAGAGACCCAGTACTTC
TRBD1	many	TRBV11-2	TRBJ2-7	CASSFGHSGGYEQYF	TGTGCCAGCAGCTTTGGACACTCAGGGGGCTACGAGCAGTACTTC
-	many	TRBV4-1	TRBJ1-1	CASSQDSGGGEAFF	TGCGCCAGCAGCCAAGATAGCGGGGGGGGTGAAGCTTTCTTT
TRBD2	many	TRBV14	TRBJ2-1	CASSREPGLASGEQFF	TGTGCCAGCAGCCGAGAACCGGGACTAGCGTCGGGGGAGCAGTTCTTC
-	few	TRBV20-1	TRBJ2-4	CSATTLGLKGNIQYF	TGCAGTGCAACGACACTAGGCCTAAAAGGGAACATTCAGTACTTC
TRBD2	many	TRBV20-1	TRBJ2-1	CSGGREGDPEQFF	TGCAGTGGAGGCCGGGAGGGCGACCCTGAGCAGTTCTTC
TRBD1	-	TRBV18	TRBJ2-7	CATSQLGQGSHEQYF	TGTGCCACCTCTCAACTGGGACAGGGGTCCCACGAGCAGTACTTC
-	-	TRBV5-6	TRBJ2-1	CASSSGASPYNEQFF	TGTGCCAGCAGCTCGGGGGCCAGTCCCTACAATGAGCAGTTCTTC
TRBD2	-	TRBV5-5	TRBJ2-7	CVSSLRETSGLYEQYF	TGTGTCAGCAGCTTGCGGGAGACTAGCGGACTCTACGAGCAGTACTTC
TRBD1	-	TRBV15	TRBJ2-1	CATNPRGQGSEQFF	TGTGCCACCAACCCCCGGGGACAGGGGAGTGAGCAGTTCTTC
-	-	TRBV6-5	TRBJ2-7	CASSYSRGERGTTYEQYF	TGTGCCAGCAGTTACTCGAGGGGGGAACGGGGGACAACCTACGAGCAGTACTTC
TRBD2	-	TRBV11-2	TRBJ2-3	CASSFSGTNTDTQYF	TGTGCCAGCAGCTTCAGCGGGACGAACACAGATACGCAGTATTTT
-	few	TRBV25-1	TRBJ2-7	CASTPNPRGGNDEQYF	TGTGCCAGCACCCCGAATCCCCGGGGCGGAAACGACGAGCAGTACTTC
TRBD1	-	TRBV6-1	TRBJ2-2	CASSRTGFPLGTGELFF	TGTGCCAGCAGTAGGACAGGGTTTCCCCTGGGTACCGGGGAGCTGTTTTTT
-	many	TRBV5-8	TRBJ2-1	CASSSTGNEQFF	TGTGCCAGCAGCTCGACTGGAAATGAGCAGTTCTTC
-	many	TRBV3-1	TRBJ2-7	CASSLFSGQEQYF	TGTGCCAGCAGCCTATTTTCGGGGCAAGAGCAGTACTTC
-	many	TRBV6-5	TRBJ2-1	CASSLSDANNEQFF	TGTGCCAGCAGTCTCTCGGACGCGAACAATGAGCAGTTCTTC
-	-	TRBV9	TRBJ2-7	CASSAGDSSYEQYF	TGTGCCAGCAGCGCCGGGGACTCAAGCTACGAGCAGTACTTC
-	few	TRBV25-1	TRBJ1-6	CASGTAGPGNSPLHF	TGTGCCAGCGGGACGGCGGGCCCGGGGAATTCACCCCTCCACTTT
TRBD2	-	TRBV25-1	TRBJ2-3	CASNFRDGRDTQYF	TGTGCCAGCAATTTCCGGGACGGGAGGGATACGCAGTATTTT
-	many	TRBV5-1	TRBJ2-2	CASSEVSTGELFF	TGCGCCAGCAGCGAGGTTAGCACCGGGGAGCTGTTTTTT
TRBD2	-	TRBV5-1	TRBJ2-7	CASSLGGLAGHEQYF	TGCGCCAGCAGCTTGGGGGGACTAGCGGGACACGAGCAGTACTTC
-	few	TRBV9	TRBJ1-1	CASSDRGDTEAFF	TGTGCCAGCAGCGATAGGGGGGACACTGAAGCTTTCTTT
TRBD1	many	TRBV9	TRBJ2-7	CASSLGAGGGYEQYF	TGTGCCAGCAGCCTAGGGGCAGGGGGCGGGTACGAGCAGTACTTC
TRBD2	few	TRBV6-1	TRBJ2-5	CASSDTGTSGNQYF	TGTGCCAGCAGTGACACCGGGACTAGCGGGAACCAGTACTTC
TRBD2	few	TRBV29-1	TRBJ2-1	CSHPRRGLAGGEQFF	TGCAGTCATCCCAGAAGGGGACTAGCGGGAGGTGAGCAGTTCTTC
-	-	TRBV29-1	TRBJ2-5	CSVGDPGTQYF	TGCAGCGTTGGGGACCCGGGGACCCAGTACTTC
TRBD2	-	TRBV5-6	TRBJ2-1	CASSPRSGRRYEQFF	TGTGCCAGCAGCCCAAGGAGCGGGAGAAGATATGAGCAGTTCTTC
TRBD2	-	TRBV27	TRBJ2-7	CASSSTHGSGTSYEQYF	TGTGCCAGCAGTTCCACCCACGGTAGCGGGACCTCCTACGAGCAGTACTTC
TRBD2	-	TRBV6-7	TRBJ2-5	CASSATRAGGETQYF	TGTGCCAGCAGTGCGACCAGAGCGGGAGGAGAGACCCAGTACTTC
TRBD2	many	TRBV20-1	TRBJ2-5	CSARSLADHQETQYF	TGCAGTGCTAGATCGCTAGCGGATCACCAAGAGACCCAGTACTTC
TRBD2	few	TRBV12-3/TRBV12-4	TRBJ2-5	CASSGIAGGLRYQETQYF	TGTGCCAGCAGTGGAATAGCGGGAGGACTAAGGTACCAAGAGACCCAGTACTTC
-	few	TRBV5-1	TRBJ2-7	CASSIDISYEQYF	TGCGCCAGCAGCATCGACATTTCCTACGAGCAGTACTTC
TRBD2	few	TRBV2	TRBJ2-3	CASSERPSGGTDTQYF	TGTGCCAGCAGTGAACGGCCCAGCGGGGGCACAGATACGCAGTATTTT
TRBD2	many	TRBV29-1	TRBJ2-3	CSAGTTTDTQYF	TGCAGTGCCGGGACTACCACAGATACGCAGTATTTT
-	few	TRBV20-1	TRBJ1-1	CSARGVGFSEVFF	TGCAGTGCTAGAGGTGTAGGATTTAGTGAAGTTTTCTTT
-	many	TRBV5-1	TRBJ2-7	CASKRTLSSYEQYF	TGCGCCAGCAAAAGGACATTGAGCTCCTACGAGCAGTACTTC
-	few	TRBV12-5	TRBJ2-1	CASGLNNYNEQFF	TGTGCTAGTGGTTTGAACAATTACAATGAGCAGTTCTTC
-	many	TRBV4-2	TRBJ1-1	CASSPRDRGTEAFF	TGTGCCAGCAGCCCACGAGACAGAGGAACTGAAGCTTTCTTT
-	few	TRBV7-3	TRBJ1-1	CASSPHQGGEAFF	TGTGCCAGCAGCCCCCACCAGGGAGGGGAAGCTTTCTTT
TRBD1	many	TRBV5-1	TRBJ2-1	CASTLNPGQGDNEQFF	TGCGCCAGCACCCTAAATCCGGGACAGGGAGACAATGAGCAGTTCTTC
-	few	TRBV6-1	TRBJ1-1	CASSAGMGHTEAFF	TGTGCCAGCAGTGCAGGGATGGGGCACACTGAAGCTTTCTTT
TRBD2	-	TRBV12-3/TRBV12-4	TRBJ2-3	CASSSSGGKDTQYF	TGTGCCAGCAGCTCTAGCGGCGGAAAAGATACGCAGTATTTT
TRBD1	-	TRBV2	TRBJ2-7	CASSEALHRGSEQYF	TGTGCCAGCAGTGAAGCCCTTCACAGGGGGAGCGAGCAGTACTTC
-	-	TRBV7-2	TRBJ2-7	CASSLTGAIYEQYF	TGTGCCAGCAGCTTGACGGGAGCTATCTACGAGCAGTACTTC
TRBD1	many	TRBV5-1	TRBJ2-1	CASRQQGNNEQFF	TGCGCCAGCAGACAACAGGGGAACAATGAGCAGTTCTTC
-	few	TRBV15	TRBJ2-5	CATSSPWETQYF	TGTGCCACCAGCAGCCCCTGGGAGACCCAGTACTTC
-	-	TRBV6-2/TRBV6-3	TRBJ2-3	CASSAPVLDTQYF	TGTGCCAGCAGCGCCCCCGTGCTAGATACGCAGTATTTT
-	-	TRBV11-2	TRBJ2-5	CASSSWPKETQYF	TGTGCCAGCAGCTCATGGCCGAAAGAGACCCAGTACTTC
TRBD1	few	TRBV12-3/TRBV12-4	TRBJ2-7	CASTARGLHEQYF	TGTGCCAGTACTGCCAGGGGGCTCCACGAGCAGTACTTC
-	few	TRBV2	TRBJ2-7	CASSQTSYEQYF	TGTGCCAGCAGTCAGACTTCCTACGAGCAGTACTTC
-	few	TRBV6-1	TRBJ2-2	CASSTPGGREGRYTGELFF	TGTGCCAGCAGTACGCCCGGGGGCAGGGAGGGAAGGTACACCGGGGAGCTGTTTTTT
TRBD2	few	TRBV20-1	TRBJ2-1	CSARGLAENYNEQFF	TGCAGTGCTAGAGGACTAGCGGAAAATTACAATGAGCAGTTCTTC
-	few	TRBV5-1	TRBJ2-2	CASSHQGTAGELFF	TGCGCCAGCAGCCATCAGGGGACGGCCGGGGAGCTGTTTTTT